Listed below are T cell receptor beta chains from one sample, sequenced in a study of cytomegalovirus exposure and HLA in healthy donors. Using immunoSEQ multiplex PCR, the repertoire was profiled, and TCRdb retains in-frame clones only, with some absent. This table has 200,000 to 300,000 clones, about 81% appearing once. Sequences were obtained from PBMCs. Receptors originate from an older woman in good health and CMV-seropositive. The CDR3 runs from the conserved cysteine through the conserved F or W. D genes are given only for firm matches. Size is stated for part of the rows, as once, few or many counts, or as a class when the clone is expanded.

CDR3: CASGLAGTPSYEQYF; DNA: TGTGCCAGTGGACTAGCGGGAACTCCTTCCTACGAGCAGTACTTC; V: TRBV2; size: once; J: TRBJ2-7; D: TRBD2
CDR3: CASSLDRGQYEQYF; DNA: TGCGCCAGCAGCCTGGACAGGGGGCAGTACGAGCAGTACTTC; V: TRBV4-1; size: once; J: TRBJ2-7; D: TRBD1
CDR3: CASSLGVGNTEAFF; DNA: TGTGCCAGCAGTCTAGGGGTTGGGAACACTGAAGCTTTCTTT; V: TRBV28; size: NA; J: TRBJ1-1; D: NA
CDR3: CASGARGNTEAFF; DNA: TGTGCCAGCGGGGCCCGCGGGAACACTGAAGCTTTCTTT; V: TRBV7-9; size: NA; J: TRBJ1-1; D: NA
CDR3: CASSIFGRIDTGELFF; DNA: TGTGCCAGTAGTATATTCGGGAGGATTGACACCGGGGAGCTGTTTTTT; V: TRBV19; size: NA; J: TRBJ2-2; D: TRBD2
CDR3: CASSLTGGTEAFF; DNA: TGTGCCAGCAGTTTGACAGGGGGTACTGAAGCTTTCTTT; V: TRBV6-1; size: once; J: TRBJ1-1; D: TRBD1
CDR3: CASSLPASRLSTDTQYF; DNA: TGTGCCAGCAGCCTCCCAGCCTCTAGACTGAGCACAGATACGCAGTATTTT; V: TRBV4-2; size: NA; J: TRBJ2-3; D: NA
CDR3: CASRLAGEEEQYF; DNA: TGCGCCAGTCGACTAGCGGGAGAAGAAGAGCAGTACTTC; V: TRBV10-2; size: once; J: TRBJ2-7; D: TRBD2
CDR3: CSVDDRGPEQFF; DNA: TGCAGCGTTGATGACAGGGGGCCTGAGCAGTTCTTC; V: TRBV29-1; size: NA; J: TRBJ2-1; D: TRBD1
CDR3: CASRPQGAGGDTQYF; DNA: TGTGCCAGTAGGCCTCAGGGAGCCGGGGGAGATACGCAGTATTTT; V: TRBV19; size: once; J: TRBJ2-3; D: NA
CDR3: CAVGELRAVYEQYF; DNA: TGTGCCGTCGGGGAGCTGCGGGCGGTCTACGAGCAGTACTTC; V: TRBV10-3; size: NA; J: TRBJ2-7; D: NA
CDR3: CATSRSTSESSYNEQFF; DNA: TGTGCCACCAGCAGATCAACTAGCGAGAGCTCCTACAATGAGCAGTTCTTC; V: TRBV15; size: NA; J: TRBJ2-1; D: TRBD2
CDR3: CASDTGGSNEKLFF; DNA: TGTGCCAGTGACACAGGGGGCTCTAATGAAAAACTGTTTTTT; V: TRBV28; size: once; J: TRBJ1-4; D: TRBD1
CDR3: CASTGAAGRFEQYF; DNA: TGTGCCAGCACCGGAGCAGCGGGAAGGTTCGAGCAGTACTTC; V: TRBV2; size: NA; J: TRBJ2-7; D: TRBD2
CDR3: CSVEDLLANYGYTF; DNA: TGCAGCGTTGAAGATTTACTAGCTAACTATGGCTACACCTTC; V: TRBV29-1; size: NA; J: TRBJ1-2; D: NA
CDR3: CASSLGSLAAPGWFF; DNA: TGCGCCAGCAGCTTGGGTAGCTTAGCGGCCCCGGGGTGGTTCTTC; V: TRBV5-1; size: NA; J: TRBJ2-1; D: NA
CDR3: CASSRLMGLAYNEQFF; DNA: TGTGCCAGCAGCCGTCTGATGGGACTAGCGTACAATGAGCAGTTCTTC; V: TRBV11-2; size: once; J: TRBJ2-1; D: TRBD2
CDR3: CASSQEMNLEAFF; DNA: TGCGCCAGCAGCCAAGAGATGAACTTAGAAGCTTTCTTT; V: TRBV4-1; size: NA; J: TRBJ1-1; D: NA
CDR3: CATSRGGSKAYEQYF; DNA: TGTGCCACCAGCAGAGGAGGGTCGAAAGCCTACGAGCAGTACTTC; V: TRBV15; size: NA; J: TRBJ2-7; D: NA
CDR3: CASSLEGGQGEQFF; DNA: TGCGCCAGCAGCTTGGAAGGGGGCCAGGGTGAGCAGTTCTTC; V: TRBV5-1; size: few; J: TRBJ2-1; D: TRBD1
CDR3: CASSILTSGGDEQYF; DNA: TGTGCCAGCAGCATTTTGACTAGCGGGGGCGATGAGCAGTACTTC; V: TRBV7-2; size: NA; J: TRBJ2-7; D: TRBD2
CDR3: CASSLQGLLGETQYF; DNA: TGTGCCAGCAGCTTACAGGGGCTTTTGGGAGAGACCCAGTACTTC; V: TRBV7-3; size: few; J: TRBJ2-5; D: NA
CDR3: CASSLLPRVTYNEQFF; DNA: TGCGCCAGCAGCTTGTTACCGCGGGTTACCTACAATGAGCAGTTCTTC; V: TRBV5-1; size: NA; J: TRBJ2-1; D: NA
CDR3: CASSPQGATEKLFF; DNA: TGTGCCAGCAGTCCACAGGGGGCGACAGAAAAACTGTTTTTT; V: TRBV2; size: NA; J: TRBJ1-4; D: TRBD1
CDR3: CASSLELAGTYPEQYF; DNA: TGTGCCAGCAGTTTAGAACTAGCGGGGACCTATCCTGAGCAGTACTTC; V: TRBV28; size: NA; J: TRBJ2-7; D: TRBD2
CDR3: CASSPGTGMNTEAFF; DNA: TGTGCCAGCAGCCCCGGGACAGGGATGAACACTGAAGCTTTCTTT; V: TRBV7-2; size: NA; J: TRBJ1-1; D: TRBD1
CDR3: CASSNIGGGRTDTQYF; DNA: TGTGCCAGCAGCAACATTGGGGGAGGGAGGACAGATACGCAGTATTTT; V: TRBV11-2; size: NA; J: TRBJ2-3; D: TRBD2
CDR3: CASITQGGVTGNTIYF; DNA: TGTGCCAGTATCACTCAAGGGGGTGTTACTGGAAACACCATATATTTT; V: TRBV19; size: NA; J: TRBJ1-3; D: NA
CDR3: CASRSLRGPNTGELFF; DNA: TGTGCCAGCAGGTCCCTCAGGGGGCCGAACACCGGGGAGCTGTTTTTT; V: TRBV27; size: NA; J: TRBJ2-2; D: TRBD1
CDR3: CASTTSGSTDTQYF; DNA: TGTGCCAGCACCACTAGCGGGAGCACAGATACGCAGTATTTT; V: TRBV5-4; size: NA; J: TRBJ2-3; D: TRBD2
CDR3: CASSLSTQGEYSEQFF; DNA: TGTGCCAGCAGTTTATCTACGCAGGGGGAATACAGTGAGCAGTTCTTC; V: TRBV27; size: NA; J: TRBJ2-1; D: TRBD1
CDR3: CAITPVGEAEAFF; DNA: TGTGCCATCACTCCGGTAGGGGAAGCTGAAGCTTTCTTT; V: TRBV6-5; size: NA; J: TRBJ1-1; D: NA
CDR3: CASKTGTGIGELFF; DNA: TGTGCCAGCAAGACCGGGACAGGGATCGGGGAGCTGTTTTTT; V: TRBV5-6; size: NA; J: TRBJ2-2; D: TRBD1
CDR3: CASSERTSGANVLTF; DNA: TGTGCCAGCAGTGAAAGGACTTCTGGGGCCAACGTCCTGACTTTC; V: TRBV6-1; size: NA; J: TRBJ2-6; D: NA
CDR3: CATSKPGLAGAEQFF; DNA: TGTGCCACTTCAAAACCGGGACTAGCGGGTGCCGAGCAGTTCTTC; V: TRBV19; size: NA; J: TRBJ2-1; D: TRBD2
CDR3: CASSPAGPRRGYYEQYF; DNA: TGTGCCAGCAGCCCCGCGGGTCCGAGGCGGGGTTACTACGAGCAGTACTTC; V: TRBV7-3; size: NA; J: TRBJ2-7; D: NA
CDR3: CASKEGNQETQYF; DNA: TGTGCCAGCAAGGAGGGGAACCAAGAGACCCAGTACTTC; V: TRBV10-3; size: NA; J: TRBJ2-5; D: NA